These T cell receptor beta chains were read from a single sample in a study of blood T cells in healthy people across ages. TCRdb independently ran MiXCR on the 5' RACE reads; one entry per CDR3 protein. The sample carries approximately 780,000 distinct CDR3 sequences, more than 25% recorded once. The sample was also reused in another study, on T cells of mothers and their children.

Sequencing was carried out using blood. These receptors were taken from a boy aged 10-17 years in good health. CDR3s include the opening cysteine and the closing phenylalanine or tryptophan. A D gene is named only where the DNA matches it firmly. Size is omitted from some rows. Given values are once, few, many or a class for expanded clones.

d_gene,abundance,v_gene,j_gene,CDR3aa,CDR3nt
.,.,TRBV28,TRBJ1-1,CANSRGTYTEAFF,TGTGCCAACAGTCGTGGGACATACACTGAAGCTTTCTTT
.,.,TRBV6-2/TRBV6-3,TRBJ1-4,CASSYSKASPSEKLFF,TGTGCCAGCAGTTACTCGAAGGCTTCCCCCAGTGAAAAACTGTTTTTT
.,.,TRBV6-1,TRBJ1-2,CASSEDRFNYGYTF,TGTGCCAGCAGTGAGGACAGATTTAACTATGGCTACACCTTC
TRBD1,.,TRBV6-5,TRBJ1-5,CASSRDSDQPQHF,TGTGCCAGCAGCCGGGACAGCGATCAGCCCCAGCATTTT
TRBD1,few,TRBV15,TRBJ1-2,CATKQGNYGYTF,TGTGCCACGAAACAGGGGAACTATGGCTACACCTTC
.,.,TRBV12-3/TRBV12-4,TRBJ2-2,CASSSQMGSTGELFF,TGTGCCAGCAGTTCTCAAATGGGATCAACCGGGGAGCTGTTTTTT
.,.,TRBV6-6,TRBJ2-7,CASSYDGVIHEQYF,TGTGCCAGCAGTTACGATGGGGTCATACACGAGCAGTACTTC
.,.,TRBV15,TRBJ1-2,CATSRAANYGYTF,TGTGCCACCAGCAGGGCAGCCAACTATGGCTACACCTTC
.,.,TRBV5-5,TRBJ2-5,CASSLGLLDAETQYF,TGTGCCAGCAGCTTGGGGCTACTAGACGCGGAGACCCAGTACTTC
TRBD2,.,TRBV6-2/TRBV6-3,TRBJ2-5,CASSYDGAGVETQYF,TGTGCCAGCAGTTACGACGGAGCGGGGGTAGAGACCCAGTACTTC
TRBD1,once,TRBV20-1,TRBJ2-7,CSAEGGQDPYEQYF,TGCAGTGCCGAGGGGGGACAGGACCCCTACGAGCAGTACTTC
.,many,TRBV5-1,TRBJ2-4,CASSLAGRENIQYF,TGCGCCAGCAGCTTGGCGGGTCGCGAAAACATTCAGTACTTC
.,.,TRBV3-1,TRBJ1-3,CASSQGGVSGNTIYF,TGTGCCAGCAGCCAAGGGGGCGTATCCGGAAACACCATATATTTT
TRBD1,few,TRBV20-1,TRBJ1-3,CSAQGALSGNTIYF,TGCAGTGCCCAGGGGGCCCTCTCTGGAAACACCATATATTTT
TRBD1,.,TRBV2,TRBJ1-5,CASSGTLQGRAQHF,TGTGCCAGCAGTGGAACATTACAGGGGAGGGCACAGCATTTT
.,.,TRBV2,TRBJ2-7,CASTTSSYEQYF,TGTGCCAGTACAACGAGCTCCTACGAGCAGTACTTC
TRBD1,few,TRBV3-1,TRBJ2-1,CASSSRTGVQVEQFF,TGTGCCAGCAGCTCACGGACAGGGGTTCAGGTTGAGCAGTTCTTC
.,few,TRBV12-3/TRBV12-4,TRBJ2-5,CASSPSDRQETQYF,TGTGCCAGCAGTCCATCGGACAGACAAGAGACCCAGTACTTC
.,.,TRBV9,TRBJ1-5,CASSVAPGQNQPQHF,TGCGCCAGCAGCGTAGCTCCAGGGCAAAATCAGCCCCAGCATTTT
.,.,TRBV6-4,TRBJ2-1,CASSDTVKGNEQFF,TGTGCCAGCAGTGACACAGTAAAGGGAAATGAGCAGTTCTTC
.,.,TRBV5-1,TRBJ1-1,CASSLDGSNTEAFF,TGCGCCAGCAGCTTGGACGGCTCGAACACTGAAGCTTTCTTT
.,few,TRBV9,TRBJ2-6,CASASSGANVLTF,TGTGCCAGCGCGAGCTCTGGGGCCAACGTCCTGACTTTC
.,.,TRBV6-1,TRBJ2-7,CANSVESRGEQYF,TGTGCCAACTCCGTCGAGAGTAGAGGTGAGCAGTACTTC
.,.,TRBV4-2,TRBJ2-2,CASSQEAGSTGELFF,TGTGCCAGCAGCCAAGAGGCTGGGAGCACCGGGGAGCTGTTTTTT
.,.,TRBV28,TRBJ2-3,CASTWGDSPDTQYF,TGTGCCAGCACCTGGGGGGATTCCCCAGATACGCAGTATTTT
TRBD2,few,TRBV11-2,TRBJ2-3,CASSFLAGGTTDTQYF,TGTGCCAGCAGCTTTCTAGCGGGGGGAACCACAGATACGCAGTATTTT
TRBD2,few,TRBV20-1,TRBJ2-5,CSARRIELRRSQAGGLQETQYF,TGCAGTGCTAGAAGGATCGAGCTAAGACGGTCCCAAGCGGGGGGCCTCCAAGAGACCCAGTACTTC
.,.,TRBV7-3,TRBJ2-3,CASSIGSGPISTDTQYF,TGTGCCAGCAGCATTGGTTCGGGACCGATTAGCACAGATACGCAGTATTTT
.,.,TRBV7-2,TRBJ2-1,CASSRGEAANWSRNEQFF,TGTGCCAGCAGCCGTGGGGAAGCAGCAAATTGGTCGCGGAATGAGCAGTTCTTC
.,few,TRBV7-9,TRBJ2-5,CASTEVGAGETQYF,TGTGCCAGCACCGAGGTGGGGGCGGGAGAGACCCAGTACTTC
.,few,TRBV12-3/TRBV12-4,TRBJ1-2,CASSPGDRYGYTF,TGTGCCAGCAGTCCCGGGGACCGCTATGGCTACACCTTC
TRBD2,few,TRBV20-1,TRBJ2-1,CSAQTSRNYNEQFF,TGCAGTGCTCAGACTAGCCGGAACTACAATGAGCAGTTCTTC
.,.,TRBV29-1,TRBJ1-2,CSVWPGGYTF,TGCAGCGTCTGGCCGGGAGGCTACACCTTC
TRBD1,.,TRBV7-2,TRBJ2-7,CASSADSRDRPYEQYF,TGTGCCAGCAGCGCGGACAGCCGGGACAGACCCTACGAGCAGTACTTC
.,few,TRBV19,TRBJ2-6,CASSPPPGVGANVLTF,TGTGCCAGTAGTCCACCTCCAGGGGTCGGGGCCAACGTCCTGACTTTC
TRBD2,few,TRBV5-1,TRBJ2-1,CASSLAQAGGPYEQFF,TGCGCCAGCAGCTTGGCCCAAGCGGGGGGGCCCTATGAGCAGTTCTTC
.,.,TRBV6-5,TRBJ1-2,CASSRTGSANYGYTF,TGTGCCAGCAGTCGCACAGGCTCAGCTAACTATGGCTACACCTTC
.,.,TRBV4-1,TRBJ1-4,CASSQAAGNEKLFF,TGCGCCAGCAGCCAAGCAGCAGGGAACGAAAAACTGTTTTTT
.,.,TRBV20-1,TRBJ1-3,CSAGGHSGNTIYF,TGCAGTGCTGGGGGTCACTCTGGAAACACCATATATTTT
TRBD1,.,TRBV24-1,TRBJ1-4,CATSPGQAGEKLFF,TGTGCCACCAGTCCGGGACAGGCGGGGGAAAAACTGTTTTTT
TRBD1,few,TRBV11-2,TRBJ2-1,CASSYLPRGRNNEQFF,TGTGCCAGCAGCTACCTACCCAGGGGGCGGAACAATGAGCAGTTCTTC
.,.,TRBV7-9,TRBJ2-5,CASSPTETPQRETQYF,TGTGCCAGCAGCCCAACCGAGACACCCCAACGGGAGACCCAGTACTTC
.,.,TRBV3-1,TRBJ2-7,CASSQKTGTYEQYF,TGTGCCAGCAGCCAAAAGACAGGAACCTACGAGCAGTACTTC
.,.,TRBV5-1,TRBJ2-2,CASSLGPGLSGTGELFF,TGCGCCAGCAGCTTGGGCCCGGGACTGTCTGGCACCGGGGAGCTGTTTTTT
TRBD1,.,TRBV25-1,TRBJ2-6,CASSETGGANVLTF,TGTGCCAGCAGTGAGACAGGGGGGGCCAACGTCCTGACTTTC
TRBD1,.,TRBV3-1,TRBJ2-5,CASSHRDRGETQYF,TGTGCCAGCAGCCACCGGGACAGGGGAGAGACCCAGTACTTC
.,.,TRBV20-1,TRBJ2-7,CSAGVSGLNEQYF,TGCAGTGCTGGGGTATCAGGGCTCAACGAGCAGTACTTC
TRBD2,.,TRBV12-3/TRBV12-4,TRBJ2-1,CASSLISRLAAYNEQFF,TGTGCCAGCAGTTTAATATCTAGACTAGCGGCATACAATGAGCAGTTCTTC
.,.,TRBV15,TRBJ2-1,CATSRDRTEEQFF,TGTGCCACCAGCAGAGATAGGACGGAAGAGCAGTTCTTC
TRBD1,many,TRBV28,TRBJ2-1,CASSPRGPSYNEQFF,TGTGCCAGCAGTCCCAGGGGGCCCTCCTACAATGAGCAGTTCTTC
.,.,TRBV12-3/TRBV12-4,TRBJ1-1,CATSRDMNTEAFF,TGTGCCACGTCCCGGGATATGAACACTGAAGCTTTCTTT
TRBD1,few,TRBV12-3/TRBV12-4,TRBJ2-1,CASSPRGQGGDEQFF,TGTGCCAGCAGCCCACGGGGACAGGGCGGGGATGAGCAGTTCTTC
.,.,TRBV12-3/TRBV12-4,TRBJ2-2,CASSLARGYTGELFF,TGTGCCAGCAGTTTAGCCAGGGGTTACACCGGGGAGCTGTTTTTT
TRBD1,.,TRBV6-1,TRBJ1-2,CASILGTGGIVGYGYTF,TGTGCCAGCATTCTAGGGACAGGGGGAATCGTCGGCTATGGCTACACCTTC
.,few,TRBV12-5,TRBJ1-6,CASGLGNSPLHF,TGTGCTAGTGGTTTGGGCAATTCACCCCTCCACTTT
TRBD2,.,TRBV13,TRBJ2-7,CASSILAGNHEQYF,TGTGCCAGCAGCATTTTAGCGGGGAACCACGAGCAGTACTTC
.,few,TRBV7-2,TRBJ1-2,CASSPGIGYGYTF,TGTGCCAGCAGCCCAGGGATAGGCTATGGCTACACCTTC
.,.,TRBV18,TRBJ1-4,CASSPQRHAEEKLFF,TGTGCCAGCTCACCACAGAGACACGCGGAGGAAAAACTGTTTTTT
.,.,TRBV27,TRBJ2-5,CASSPSGLQETQYF,TGTGCCAGCAGTCCCTCAGGCTTACAAGAGACCCAGTACTTC
.,.,TRBV7-2,TRBJ2-1,CASSLIRDNEQFF,TGTGCCAGCAGCTTAATAAGGGACAATGAGCAGTTCTTC